The clone carrying this TCR beta chain was detected only a few times. The antigen is not known. CDR1 is DFQATT, CDR2 SNEGSKA, per germline (reference sequence). With 3 bases removed from V and 0 bases from J, the gap between germline ends came to 11 bases. This CDR3 contains 14 residues. The source of the sample is a study of T cell repertoires in cytomegalovirus infection. Across the whole study: Matching HLA type and CMV infection were both indicated by public TCR beta signatures. Study results and limitations: Identification of carriers of CMV plus the relevant HLA was performed using cumulative public TCR beta family frequency. Dominant in the ex vivo response were TCR beta clonotypes restricted by HLA-C and specific for CMV.

TCRdb reprocessed the reads via MiXCR and lists one record per CDR3 protein. The sample lists about 250,000 distinct CDR3 sequences, 9% to 15% occurring once. The sequencing input was PBMCs. The chain joins TRBV20-1 to TRBJ2-5; D not resolved. The TCR originated in a human donor in good health (CMV status not recorded). Some clones in this sample may be carry-over from other donors' samples. The CDR3: CSASWIWNQETQYF. The CDR3 coding sequence is TGCAGTGCTAGCTGGATCTGGAACCAAGAGACCCAGTACTTC.